This T cell receptor (beta chain) stems from a study of cytomegalovirus exposure and HLA in healthy donors. Overall study findings and caveats: High sensitivity and specificity were reportedly achieved when the classifier diagnosed cytomegalovirus status. In the analysis, some V segments, TRBV6-2 and TRBV6-3 included, were excluded as indistinguishable. In vitro assays verified that three CMV-associated chains recognized CMV antigens specifically.

Remarks on this clone: Its specificity is unknown.

The V and J ends lost 8 bases and 2 bases respectively, with 9 bases between them. Germline V gene sequence: CDR1 MNHEY, CDR2 SMNVEV (reference sequence). The CDR3 has 13 amino acids. With 60 Vbeta and 13 Jbeta primers, the PCR was carried out. Under the authors' procedure: It was a later analysis that counted around 85 million unique TCR beta chains, of which about 10 million were shared. Only in-frame clones appear in the TCRdb table, and some are missing; sequencing was by immunoSEQ multiplex PCR. The D gene and trimming were derived from the DNA, and the V and J assignments and clone size from that table. The ten most abundant clones cover roughly 6.7% of a sample with about 200,000 clones.

The TCR comes from a man aged 25 to 40 in good health and CMV-seronegative. Sequenced: PBMCs. The chain employs TRBV27 and TRBJ2-2; a weak D match, TRBD1 (6 bases). This CDR3 reads CASRTANTGELFF. CDR3 DNA sequence: TGTGCCAGCCGGACAGCAAACACCGGGGAGCTGTTTTTT.